This T cell receptor gamma chain was sequenced in a study of gamma-delta T cells after stem cell transplantation. This CDR3 comprises 17 residues. V lost 0 bases and J lost 0; bases outside the gene matches: 7. Per germline, CDR1 VINAFY and CDR2 YDVSNSKD. TCRdb reapplied CATT to the RT-PCR reads. The repertoire has about 1,000 gamma-chain clones, 26% of them found once; the top ten carry over 35%. The TCR sequence derives from a human donor. It is not recorded whose cells these are; they may come from a transplant donor. The V and J genes are TRGV5 and TRGJP2. The J gene was missing in TCRdb and was found by matching the end of the DNA to germline. The sequencing input was gamma-delta T cells. The CDR3 reads CATWDRPPHSSDWIKTF. Written as DNA, the CDR3 is TGTGCCACCTGGGACAGGCCCCCCCATAGTAGTGATTGGATCAAGACGTTT.